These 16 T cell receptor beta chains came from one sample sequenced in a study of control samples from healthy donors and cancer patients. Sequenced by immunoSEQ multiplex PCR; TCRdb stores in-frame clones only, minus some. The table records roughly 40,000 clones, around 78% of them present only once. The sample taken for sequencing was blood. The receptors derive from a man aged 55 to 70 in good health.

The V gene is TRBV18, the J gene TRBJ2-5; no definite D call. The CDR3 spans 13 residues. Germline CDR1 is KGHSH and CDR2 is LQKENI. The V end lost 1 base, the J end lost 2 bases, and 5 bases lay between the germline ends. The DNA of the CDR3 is TGTGCCAGCTCACCACAACAGCAAGAGACCCAGTACTTC. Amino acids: CASSPQQQETQYF.

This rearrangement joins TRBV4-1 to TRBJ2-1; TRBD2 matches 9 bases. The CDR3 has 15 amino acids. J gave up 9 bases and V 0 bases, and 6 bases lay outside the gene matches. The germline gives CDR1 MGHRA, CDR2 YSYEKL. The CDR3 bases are TGCGCCAGCAGCCAAGATGCGGGACTAGCTTCTGAGCAGTTCTTC. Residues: CASSQDAGLASEQFF.

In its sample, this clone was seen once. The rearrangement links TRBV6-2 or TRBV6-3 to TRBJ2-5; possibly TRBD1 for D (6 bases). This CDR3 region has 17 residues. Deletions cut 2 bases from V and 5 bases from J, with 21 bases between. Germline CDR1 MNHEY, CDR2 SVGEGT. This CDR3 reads CASSYGRQQGSRETQYF. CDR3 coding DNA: TGTGCCAGCAGTTACGGACGGCAACAGGGCTCGCGGGAGACCCAGTACTTC.

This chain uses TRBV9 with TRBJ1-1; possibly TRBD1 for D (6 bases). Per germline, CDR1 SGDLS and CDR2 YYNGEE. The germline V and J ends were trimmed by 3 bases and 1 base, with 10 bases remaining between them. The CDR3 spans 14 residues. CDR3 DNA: TGTGCCAGCAGCGCGGACAGCGGGAACACTGAAGCTTTCTTT. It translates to CASSADSGNTEAFF.

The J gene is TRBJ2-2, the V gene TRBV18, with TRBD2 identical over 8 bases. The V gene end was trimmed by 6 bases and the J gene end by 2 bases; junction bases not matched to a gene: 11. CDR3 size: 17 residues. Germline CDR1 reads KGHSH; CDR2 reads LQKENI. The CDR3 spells CASSLDIAGTNTGELFF. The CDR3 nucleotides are TGTGCCAGCTCGCTTGACATAGCGGGGACCAACACCGGGGAGCTGTTTTTT.

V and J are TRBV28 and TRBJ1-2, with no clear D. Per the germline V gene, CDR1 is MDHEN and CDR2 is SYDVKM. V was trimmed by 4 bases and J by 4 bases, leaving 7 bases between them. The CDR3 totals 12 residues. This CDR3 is CASSSAVYGYTF. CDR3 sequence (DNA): TGTGCCAGCAGTTCGGCAGTCTATGGCTACACCTTC.

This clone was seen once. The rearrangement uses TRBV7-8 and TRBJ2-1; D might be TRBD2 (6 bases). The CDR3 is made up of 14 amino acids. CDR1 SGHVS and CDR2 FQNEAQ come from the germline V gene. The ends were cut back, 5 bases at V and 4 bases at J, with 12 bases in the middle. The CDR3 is CASSRRETYNEQFF. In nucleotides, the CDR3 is TGTGCCAGCAGCCGCCGGGAGACTTACAATGAGCAGTTCTTC.

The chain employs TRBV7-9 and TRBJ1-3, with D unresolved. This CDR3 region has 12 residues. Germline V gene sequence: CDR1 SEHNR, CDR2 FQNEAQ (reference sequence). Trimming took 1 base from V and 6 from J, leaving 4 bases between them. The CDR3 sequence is CASSLGTNTIYF. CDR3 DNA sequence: TGTGCCAGCAGCTTAGGGACAAACACCATATATTTT.

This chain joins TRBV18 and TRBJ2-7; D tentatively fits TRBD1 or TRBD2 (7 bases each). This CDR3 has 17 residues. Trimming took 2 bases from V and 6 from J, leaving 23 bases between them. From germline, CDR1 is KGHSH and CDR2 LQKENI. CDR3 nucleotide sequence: TGTGCCAGCTCACCAAGTATGGTCCGACAGGGAGGGAGCGAGCAGTACTTC. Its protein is CASSPSMVRQGGSEQYF.

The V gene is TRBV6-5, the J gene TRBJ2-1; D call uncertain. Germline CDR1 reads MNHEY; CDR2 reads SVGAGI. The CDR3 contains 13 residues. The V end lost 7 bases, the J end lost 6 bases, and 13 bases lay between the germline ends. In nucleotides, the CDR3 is TGTGCCAGCAAAGAATATCCATCCAATGAGCAGTTCTTC. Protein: CASKEYPSNEQFF.

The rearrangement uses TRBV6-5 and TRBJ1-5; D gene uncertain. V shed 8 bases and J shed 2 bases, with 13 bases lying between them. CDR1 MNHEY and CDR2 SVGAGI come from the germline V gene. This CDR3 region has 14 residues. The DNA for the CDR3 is TGTGCCAGCTCGTACCGGGAGGGCAATCAGCCCCAGCATTTT. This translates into CASSYREGNQPQHF.

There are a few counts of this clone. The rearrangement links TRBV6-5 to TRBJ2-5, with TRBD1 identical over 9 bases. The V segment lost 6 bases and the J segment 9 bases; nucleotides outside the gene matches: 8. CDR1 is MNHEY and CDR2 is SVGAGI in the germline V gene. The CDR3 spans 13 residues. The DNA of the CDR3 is TGTGCCAGCAGCTCGGGACAGGGTGGGGCCCAGTACTTC. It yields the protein CASSSGQGGAQYF.

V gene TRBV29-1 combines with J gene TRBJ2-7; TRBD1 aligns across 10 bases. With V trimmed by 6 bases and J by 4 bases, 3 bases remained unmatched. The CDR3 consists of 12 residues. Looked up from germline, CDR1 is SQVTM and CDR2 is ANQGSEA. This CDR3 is CSVGGQGYEQYF. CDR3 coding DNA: TGCAGCGTGGGGGGACAGGGGTACGAGCAGTACTTC.

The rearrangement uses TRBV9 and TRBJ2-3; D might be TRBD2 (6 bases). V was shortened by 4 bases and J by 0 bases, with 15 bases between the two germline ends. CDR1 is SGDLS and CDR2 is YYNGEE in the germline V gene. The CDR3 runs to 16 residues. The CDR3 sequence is CASSIGTAPSTDTQYF. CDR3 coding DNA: TGTGCCAGCAGCATTGGGACTGCACCTAGCACAGATACGCAGTATTTT.

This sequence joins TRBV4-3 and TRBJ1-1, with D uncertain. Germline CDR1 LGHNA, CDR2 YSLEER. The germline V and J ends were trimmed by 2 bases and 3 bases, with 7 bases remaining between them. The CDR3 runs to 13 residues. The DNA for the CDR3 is TGCGCCAGCAGCCAACTTAGGGACACTGAAGCTTTCTTT. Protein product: CASSQLRDTEAFF.

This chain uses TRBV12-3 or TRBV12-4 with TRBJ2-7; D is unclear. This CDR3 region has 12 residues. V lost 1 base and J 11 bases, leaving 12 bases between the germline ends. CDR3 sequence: CASSLGPVSKYF. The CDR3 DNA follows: TGTGCCAGCAGTTTAGGCCCGGTTTCTAAGTACTTC.